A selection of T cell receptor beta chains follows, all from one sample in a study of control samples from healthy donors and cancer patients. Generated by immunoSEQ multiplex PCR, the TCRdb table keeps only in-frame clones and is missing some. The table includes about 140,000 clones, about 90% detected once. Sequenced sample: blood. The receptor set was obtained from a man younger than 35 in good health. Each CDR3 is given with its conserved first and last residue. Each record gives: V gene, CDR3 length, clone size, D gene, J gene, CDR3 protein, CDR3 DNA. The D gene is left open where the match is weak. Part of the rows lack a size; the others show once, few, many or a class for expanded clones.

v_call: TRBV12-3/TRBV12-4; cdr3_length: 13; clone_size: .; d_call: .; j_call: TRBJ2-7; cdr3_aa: CASSRQAGYEQYF; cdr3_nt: TGTGCCAGCTCCAGACAGGCGGGCTACGAGCAGTACTTC
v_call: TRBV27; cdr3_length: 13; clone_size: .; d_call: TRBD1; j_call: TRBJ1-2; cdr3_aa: CASSPGGHYGYTF; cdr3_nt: TGTGCCAGCAGTCCAGGGGGGCACTATGGCTACACCTTC
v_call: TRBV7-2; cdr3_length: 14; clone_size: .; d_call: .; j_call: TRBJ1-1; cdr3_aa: CASSKWGGNTEAFF; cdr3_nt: TGTGCCAGCAGCAAGTGGGGGGGCAACACTGAAGCTTTCTTT
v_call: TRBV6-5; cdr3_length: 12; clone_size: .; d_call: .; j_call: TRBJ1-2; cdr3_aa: CASSWANYGYTF; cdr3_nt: TGTGCCAGCAGTTGGGCTAACTATGGCTACACCTTC
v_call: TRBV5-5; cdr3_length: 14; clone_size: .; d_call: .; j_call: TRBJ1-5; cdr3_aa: CASSLAGGNQPQHF; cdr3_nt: TGTGCCAGCAGCTTGGCCGGCGGCAATCAGCCCCAGCATTTT
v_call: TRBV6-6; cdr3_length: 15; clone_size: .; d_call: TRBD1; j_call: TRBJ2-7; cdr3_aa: CASSYSEGQGGEQYF; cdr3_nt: TGTGCCAGCAGTTACTCGGAGGGACAGGGTGGCGAGCAGTACTTC
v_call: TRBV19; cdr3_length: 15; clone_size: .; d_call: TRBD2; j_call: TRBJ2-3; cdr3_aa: CASSMGLALTDTQYF; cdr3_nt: TGTGCCAGTAGTATGGGACTAGCCCTCACAGATACGCAGTATTTT
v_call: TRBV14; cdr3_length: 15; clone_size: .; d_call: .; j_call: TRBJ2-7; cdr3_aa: CASSQEREGPYEQYF; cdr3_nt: TGTGCCAGCAGCCAAGAGAGGGAAGGCCCCTACGAGCAGTACTTC
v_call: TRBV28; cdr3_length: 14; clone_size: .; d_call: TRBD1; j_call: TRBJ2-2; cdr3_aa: CASSSAGGTGELFF; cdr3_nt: TGTGCCAGCAGTTCAGCAGGGGGCACCGGGGAGCTGTTTTTT
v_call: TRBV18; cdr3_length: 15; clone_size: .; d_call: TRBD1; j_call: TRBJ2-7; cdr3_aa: CASSQPDRAGREQYF; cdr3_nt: TGTGCCAGCTCCCAACCCGACAGGGCAGGCCGGGAGCAGTACTTC
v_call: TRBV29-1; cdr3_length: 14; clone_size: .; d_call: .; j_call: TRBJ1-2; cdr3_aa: CSVEDRGDGYGYTF; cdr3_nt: TGCAGCGTTGAAGATCGGGGGGACGGCTATGGCTACACCTTC
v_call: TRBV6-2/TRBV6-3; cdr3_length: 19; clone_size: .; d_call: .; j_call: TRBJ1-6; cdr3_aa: CASSYAVRSGALGNSPLHF; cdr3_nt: TGTGCCAGCAGTTACGCGGTAAGGTCGGGGGCGCTAGGCAATTCACCCCTCCACTTT
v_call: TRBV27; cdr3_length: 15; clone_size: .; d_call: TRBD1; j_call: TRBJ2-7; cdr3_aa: CASRTLDRTDYEQYF; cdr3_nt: TGTGCCAGCCGAACTTTGGACAGGACTGACTACGAGCAGTACTTC
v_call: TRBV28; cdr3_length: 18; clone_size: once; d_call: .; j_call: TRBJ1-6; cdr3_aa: CASSYRVLAGGDNSPLHF; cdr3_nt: TGTGCCAGCAGTTATCGTGTATTGGCAGGAGGGGATAATTCACCCCTCCACTTT
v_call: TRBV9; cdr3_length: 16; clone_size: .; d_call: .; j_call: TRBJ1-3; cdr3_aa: CASSSLDSSSGNTIYF; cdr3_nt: TGTGCCAGCAGCAGCTTGGACAGTTCCTCTGGAAACACCATATATTTT
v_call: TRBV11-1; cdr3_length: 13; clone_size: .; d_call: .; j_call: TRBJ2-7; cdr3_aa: CASSLARGYEQYF; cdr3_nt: TGTGCCAGCAGCTTAGCGCGGGGATACGAGCAGTACTTC
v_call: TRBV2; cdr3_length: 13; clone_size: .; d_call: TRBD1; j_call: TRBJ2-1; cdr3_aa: CASSGPGGNEQFF; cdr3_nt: TGTGCCAGCAGCGGACCAGGGGGCAATGAGCAGTTCTTC
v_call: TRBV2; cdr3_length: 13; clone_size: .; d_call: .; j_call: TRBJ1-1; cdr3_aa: CASSEGLHTEAFF; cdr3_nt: TGTGCCAGCAGTGAGGGGTTGCACACTGAAGCTTTCTTT
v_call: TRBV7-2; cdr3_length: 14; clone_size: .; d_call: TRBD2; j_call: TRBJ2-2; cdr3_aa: CASSALAGVGELFF; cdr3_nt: TGTGCCAGCAGCGCACTAGCGGGGGTCGGGGAGCTGTTTTTT
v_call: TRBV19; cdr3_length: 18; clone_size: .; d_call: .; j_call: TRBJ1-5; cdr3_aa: CASSPSDGTGLSNQPQHF; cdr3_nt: TGTGCCAGTAGTCCCTCGGATGGGACTGGTTTGAGTAATCAGCCCCAGCATTTT